The next 9 T cell receptor beta chains were all read from a single sample in a study of cytomegalovirus exposure and HLA in healthy donors. The PCR employed 60 Vbeta primers together with 13 Jbeta primers. Generated by immunoSEQ multiplex PCR, the TCRdb table keeps only in-frame clones and is missing some. This sample's table has fewer than 85,000 clones. The sequencing sample was made of PBMCs. The receptor source for this set is a female donor in good health and CMV-seropositive.

The V gene is TRBV18, the J gene TRBJ1-6; the D gene is possibly TRBD1 (5 bases). The CDR3 has 17 amino acids. Trimming shortened V by 2 bases and J by 3 bases, and 14 bases separated the two germline ends. Germline lookup yields CDR1 KGHSH and CDR2 LQKENI. The CDR3 sequence is CASSPTSQGYYNSPLHF. The DNA for the CDR3 is TGTGCCAGCTCACCAACGAGTCAGGGCTACTATAATTCACCCCTCCACTTT.

V and J are TRBV29-1 and TRBJ2-7; 15 bases are a match to TRBD2. Trimming took 6 bases from V and 3 from J; bases not matched to a gene: 9. The CDR3 sequence is 16 residues long. Germline V lookup: CDR1 SQVTM, CDR2 ANQGSEA. The CDR3 region has the DNA TGCAGCGTCCAAGGGACTAGCGGGGGGCCCAGCTACGAGCAGTACTTC. Translated, it gives CSVQGTSGGPSYEQYF.

V gene TRBV28 combines with J gene TRBJ1-1; 7 nucleotides line up with TRBD1. CDR1 MDHEN and CDR2 SYDVKM come from the germline V gene. J lost 0 bases, V lost 7 bases, and 5 bases had no gene match. CDR3 length equals 14 residues. The CDR3 nucleotides are TGTGCCAGCAAGACAGGGTGGATGAACACTGAAGCTTTCTTT. Amino acid sequence: CASKTGWMNTEAFF.

The chain employs TRBV28 and TRBJ2-3; the D gene is possibly TRBD2 (7 bases). Trimming left V 3 bases short and J 5 bases short, with 15 bases between. The CDR3 has 15 amino acids. From germline, CDR1 is MDHEN and CDR2 SYDVKM. DNA for the CDR3: TGTGCCAGCAGTTTCGGGGGCGGGAGTGGAGATACGCAGTATTTT. The encoded protein is CASSFGGGSGDTQYF.

This chain connects TRBV13 to TRBJ2-5; 7 positions agree with TRBD1. Germline V CDR1 and CDR2: PRHDT, FYEKMQ (reference sequence). J lost 0 bases, V lost 5 bases, and 18 bases had no gene match. CDR3 size: 19 residues. The DNA for the CDR3 is TGTGCCAGCAGCCAAGTTGCCCGGAAGTCGACAGGGCACCAAGAGACCCAGTACTTC. Encoded protein: CASSQVARKSTGHQETQYF. Supplemented by reference TRBV13 and TRBJ2-5, the full variable domain reads AAGVIQSPRHLIKEKRETATLKCYPIPRHDTVYWYQQGPGQDPQFLISFYEKMQSDKGSIPDRFSAQQFSDYHSELNMSSLELGDSALYFCASSQVARKSTGHQETQYFGPGTRLLVL.

The chain joins TRBV6-5 to TRBJ2-1; 9 bases fit TRBD2. Per germline, CDR1 MNHEY and CDR2 SVGAGI. Unmatched junction bases numbered 2, after V lost 2 bases and J lost 0 bases. The CDR3 has 16 amino acids. As DNA, the CDR3 is TGTGCCAGCAGTTACCGTAGCGGGAGCTCCTACAATGAGCAGTTCTTC. Protein product: CASSYRSGSSYNEQFF.

V usage is TRBV28 and J usage is TRBJ2-2; TRBD2 is a possible D gene (7 bases). With 7 bases removed from V and 4 bases from J, the gap between germline ends came to 19 bases. The CDR3 spans 16 residues. CDR1 and CDR2 from the germline V gene are MDHEN and SYDVKM. The CDR3, as DNA: TGTGCCAGCACCCGAGGGGGGGGCGCGAGCACCGGGGAGCTGTTTTTT. Residues: CASTRGGGASTGELFF. The full variable domain, rest sourced from reference TRBV28 and TRBJ2-2, is DVKVTQSSRYLVKRTGEKVFLECVQDMDHENMFWYRQDPGLGLRLIYFSYDVKMKEKGDIPEGYSVSREKKERFSLILESASTNQTSMYLCASTRGGGASTGELFFGEGSRLTVL.

V and J are TRBV9 and TRBJ2-7; TRBD1 matches at 7 bases. This CDR3 is built from 15 residues. Germline V gene data show CDR1 as SGDLS and CDR2 as YYNGEE. The J segment lost 1 base and the V segment lost 4 bases, leaving 8 bases of the junction unmatched. The CDR3 nucleotides are TGTGCCAGCAGCCCCGACAGGGCGGCGTCCTACGAGCAGTACTTC. Its protein product is CASSPDRAASYEQYF.

The chain couples TRBV27 to TRBJ2-7; D is perhaps TRBD2 (6 bases). The CDR3 sequence is 18 residues long. V lost 2 bases and J 6 bases, leaving 26 bases between the germline ends. The germline CDR1 and CDR2 sequences are MNHEY and SMNVEV (reference sequence). CDR3 protein: CASSLQPPDSGGPGEQYF. The CDR3 DNA is TGTGCCAGCAGTTTACAGCCCCCGGATAGCGGAGGCCCGGGCGAGCAGTACTTC.